The clone carrying this TCR beta chain has only one observation. In the original workflow: It was from reference gene primer amplification that nucleated cell counts were estimated. The assay was immunoSEQ multiplex PCR, and TCRdb's table has in-frame clones only and misses some. V and J calls and clone size are as listed in that table; D and trimming were resolved from the DNA. This table has over 60,000 clones, more than 75% appearing once. The data were obtained in a study of blood T cell repertoires in COVID-19. Across the study: Italy, Spain and the United States were the sources of the convalescent and acute COVID-19 samples. PBMCs, B-cell-depleted T cells, or T cells were the source of the cDNA or gDNA that made up the material.

J gave up 5 bases and V 7 bases, and 6 bases lay outside the gene matches. Germline assignment: CDR1 SGHNT and CDR2 YYREEE (reference sequence). This CDR3 has 15 amino acids. This sequence originates from a woman of 80 years or more with acute or convalescent COVID-19. The V gene is TRBV5-4, the J gene TRBJ2-3, with 14 bases identical to TRBD2. Sequencing input: peripheral blood. The CDR3 loop reads CASWTSGRLVDTQYF. The CDR3 nucleotides read TGTGCCAGCTGGACTAGCGGGAGGCTAGTAGATACGCAGTATTTT.